This TCR beta chain stems from a study of T cells in Graves' hyperthyroidism and ophthalmopathy. On this clonotype: Its antigen is unknown.

Amplified TCR beta CDR3 regions came from RNA transcripts. HTBI primers were employed in a first-round RT-PCR of the TCR CDR3. Using its own MiXCR run on the multiplex PCR reads, TCRdb lists one record per CDR3 protein. Of 480,000 or so distinct CDR3 sequences in the sample, roughly 14% are singletons; the top ten hold under 20%. V trimming: 0 bases; J trimming: 4 bases; junction bases outside the gene matches: 7. Per the germline V gene, CDR1 is SGHRS and CDR2 is YFSETQ. The CDR3 totals 16 residues. Uncontrolled infections, other autoimmune diseases, pregnancy or lactation led to exclusion of patients. Source material for PBMCs was less than 12 ml fresh peripheral blood. The study, taken as a whole, reports: Blood also held most thyroid clonotypes expanded beyond 0.001.

Sample: blood. The chain employs TRBV5-1 and TRBJ2-5, with TRBD2 matching 9 bases. This TCR came from a woman between 18 and 29 years old with Graves' hyperthyroidism. The CDR3 protein is CASSLAQRGAGETQYF. The CDR3 region has the DNA TGCGCCAGCAGCTTGGCCCAGCGGGGGGCCGGAGAGACCCAGTACTTC.